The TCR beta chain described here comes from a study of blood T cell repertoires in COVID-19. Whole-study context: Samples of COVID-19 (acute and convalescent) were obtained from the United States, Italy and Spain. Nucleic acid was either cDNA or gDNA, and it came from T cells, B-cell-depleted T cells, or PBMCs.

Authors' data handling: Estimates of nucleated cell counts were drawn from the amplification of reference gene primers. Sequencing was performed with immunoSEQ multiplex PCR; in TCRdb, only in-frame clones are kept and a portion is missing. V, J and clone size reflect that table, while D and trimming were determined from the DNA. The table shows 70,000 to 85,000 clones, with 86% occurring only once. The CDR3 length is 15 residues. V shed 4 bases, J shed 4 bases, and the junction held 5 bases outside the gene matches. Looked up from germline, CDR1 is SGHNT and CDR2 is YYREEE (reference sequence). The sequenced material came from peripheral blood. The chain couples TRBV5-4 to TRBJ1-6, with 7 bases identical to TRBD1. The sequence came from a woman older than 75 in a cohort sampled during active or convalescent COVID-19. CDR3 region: CASSKGTDYNSPLHF. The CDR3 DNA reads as TGTGCCAGCAGCAAAGGGACAGATTATAATTCACCCCTCCACTTT.